These 9 T cell receptor beta chains were all obtained from the same sample, sequenced in a study of cytomegalovirus exposure and HLA in healthy donors. The primer mix had 60 Vbeta and 13 Jbeta primers. Clones were read by immunoSEQ multiplex PCR, and TCRdb kept only the in-frame ones, dropping some. Its listing shows around 75,000 clones. Input material: PBMCs. The receptors were sampled from a man in his forties in good health and CMV-seronegative.

The chain recombines TRBV10-1 with TRBJ2-7; 8 nucleotides line up with TRBD1. Trimming at V came to 2 bases and at J to 6 bases, leaving 3 bases not matched to a gene. CDR1 and CDR2 from the germline V gene are WNHNN and SYGVQD (reference sequence). The CDR3 consists of 13 residues. This CDR3 reads CASSEHRGSEQYF. As DNA, the CDR3 is TGCGCCAGCAGTGAGCACAGGGGGAGCGAGCAGTACTTC.

The gene calls are TRBV6-5 and TRBJ2-7; D is possibly TRBD2 (5 bases). Germline V CDR1 and CDR2: MNHEY, SVGAGI. Trimming cost V 0 bases and J 6 bases, with 12 bases left between them. This CDR3 is built from 14 residues. CDR3 residues: CASSYSRGNGEQYF. CDR3 DNA sequence: TGTGCCAGCAGTTACTCGAGAGGGAACGGCGAGCAGTACTTC.

J is TRBJ1-3 and V is TRBV7-9, with TRBD1 identical over 9 bases. The trim removed 5 bases at V and 1 base at J, leaving 3 bases unmatched. Looked up from germline, CDR1 is SEHNR and CDR2 is FQNEAQ (reference sequence). The CDR3 is 15 residues long. CDR3 coding DNA: TGTGCCAGCAGCCCACAGGGGGCATCTGGAAACACCATATATTTT. Protein sequence: CASSPQGASGNTIYF. The whole variable domain, filled in from reference TRBV7-9 and TRBJ1-3, reads DTGVSQNPRHKITKRGQNVTFRCDPISEHNRLYWYRQTLGQGPEFLTYFQNEAQLEKSRLLSDRFSAERPKGSFSTLEIQRTEQGDSAMYLCASSPQGASGNTIYFGEGSWLTVV.

The chain is built from TRBV10-1 and TRBJ2-7, with TRBD1 as a possible D gene (6 bases). Germline assignment: CDR1 WNHNN and CDR2 SYGVQD (reference sequence). CDR3 length equals 12 residues. V was shortened by 8 bases and J by 2 bases, with 10 bases between the two germline ends. The CDR3 DNA sequence: TGCGCCAGCCCGGACAGAACCTACGAGCAGTACTTC. Residues: CASPDRTYEQYF.

V and J are TRBV28 and TRBJ1-3, with D possibly being TRBD1 (5 bases). The length of the CDR3 is 14 residues. Germline-derived CDR1 and CDR2 are MDHEN and SYDVKM. V lost 8 bases and J lost 1, with 12 bases in between. The CDR3 sequence is CASGFTGSGNTIYF. The CDR3 DNA reads as TGTGCCAGCGGATTCACAGGTTCTGGAAACACCATATATTTT.

Of note for this clone: The junction and the germline gene differ at one end; a read error may be behind it. The chain couples TRBV7-9 to TRBJ2-5; tentative D call: TRBD1 (5 bases). This CDR3 is 12 amino acids long. CDR1 and CDR2 from the germline V gene are SEHNR and FQNEAQ (reference sequence). CDR3 loop: CSSRVSTGTQYF. DNA of the CDR3: TGTTCCAGCAGGGTGTCCACGGGGACCCAGTACTTC.

The rearrangement uses TRBV12-5 and TRBJ2-1; 7 nucleotides line up with TRBD1. The germline gives CDR1 LGHNT, CDR2 FRNRAP. The length of the CDR3 is 14 residues. V lost 6 bases, J lost 5 bases, and 7 bases stayed unmatched. Written as DNA, the CDR3 is TGTGCTAGTGGGCCGACAGGGCAGGACAATGAGCAGTTCTTC. It specifies CASGPTGQDNEQFF.

The chain links TRBV19 to TRBJ1-1; 7 bases agree with TRBD1. V shed 3 bases and J 1 base; nucleotides not matched to a gene: 2. The CDR3 loop spans 14 amino acids. CDR1 is LNHDA, CDR2 SQIVND, per germline (reference sequence). CDR3 loop: CASSIRQGNTEAFF. The CDR3 region has the DNA TGTGCCAGTAGTATTAGACAGGGGAACACTGAAGCTTTCTTT.

This chain links TRBV9 with TRBJ2-7; 12 nucleotides align to TRBD2. Germline CDR1 and CDR2: SGDLS and YYNGEE. V was pared by 0 bases and J by 2 bases, with 3 bases of the junction left unmatched. The length of the CDR3 is 16 residues. The CDR3 DNA reads as TGTGCCAGCAGCGTAGATGGACTAGCGGGAACCTACGAGCAGTACTTC. Its translation is CASSVDGLAGTYEQYF.